This T cell receptor (beta chain) was documented in a study of T cell changes during pregnancy in multiple sclerosis. The CDR3 extends over 15 amino acids. The germline gives CDR1 MDHEN, CDR2 SYDVKM. Trimming removed 2 bases at V and 2 bases at J, with 11 bases between. Method: immunoSEQ multiplex PCR; TCRdb's copy keeps in-frame clones and lacks some. The sample contains about 110,000 clones, 80% to 95% of which appear only once. The sequence was collected from a female donor with multiple sclerosis, enrolled in a pregnancy study. The chain uses TRBV28 and TRBJ2-3, with D tentatively TRBD2 (5 bases). The sample was peripheral blood, taken in the third trimester of pregnancy. The CDR3 spells CASSLRSGVTDTQYF. The CDR3 nucleotides are TGTGCCAGCAGTTTACGGTCCGGGGTCACAGATACGCAGTATTTT.